Sequencing of this TCR beta chain was carried out in a study of CD8+ T cells in alopecia areata. Study summary: The percentage of affected scalp area served as the score of severity for treated patients. Overall study findings and caveats: Scalp lesions, especially in alopecia totalis/universalis, had higher clonality than normal scalp.

This CDR3 has 15 residues. V was clipped by 0 bases and J by 1 base, with 9 bases between them. Germline values: CDR1 SGHDT, CDR2 YYEEEE. The treatment was: oral pan-JAK inhibitor, 5-10 mg twice daily. Details on this clone: Its cognate antigen is unknown.

Reverse transcription of extracted RNA yielded cDNA, which provided the sequencing template. Sequencing was performed with immunoSEQ multiplex PCR; in TCRdb, only in-frame clones are kept and a portion is missing. There are over 150,000 clones in the sample; about 60% occur only once, and approximately 15% lies in the top ten. The input for sequencing was CD4+ T cells sorted from blood, taken at week 24, from a patient treated with tofacitinib. This TCR came from a human donor with alopecia areata. The chain links TRBV5-6 to TRBJ2-3; tentatively, D is TRBD2 (6 bases). CDR3 coding DNA: TGTGCCAGCAGCTTGGATAGCGGACGCACAGATACGCAGTATTTT. It encodes CASSLDSGRTDTQYF. Together with reference TRBV5-6 and TRBJ2-3, the CDR3 gives the full variable domain: DAGVTQSPTHLIKTRGQQVTLRCSPKSGHDTVSWYQQALGQGPQFIFQYYEEEERQRGNFPDRFSGHQFPNYSSELNVNALLLGDSALYLCASSLDSGRTDTQYFGPGTRLTVL.